The rows below give T cell receptor beta chains drawn from one sample of a study of CD8 T cells in ankylosing spondylitis. TCRdb reanalysed the 5' RACE reads using MiXCR and keeps one entry per CDR3 protein. The repertoire has more than 150,000 distinct CDR3 sequences, 15% to 20% of them found once; the top ten carry approximately 4%. The specimen was blood, either unsorted or a sorted T cell fraction (not recorded which). The receptors derive from a male donor aged 10-35 years with ankylosing spondylitis or in good health (not recorded which). Each CDR3 is given with its conserved first and last residue. The order of the fields is D gene, V gene, J gene, clone size, CDR3 DNA, CDR3 protein. A D gene is named only where the DNA matches it firmly. Clone size is not always given. Where it is, it says once, few, many or a class for expanded clones.

d_call: TRBD2; v_call: TRBV12-3/TRBV12-4; j_call: TRBJ2-5; clone_size: many; cdr3_nt: TGTGCCAGCAGTTTAGGGATCCTAGCGGGAGAGACCCAGTACTTC; cdr3_aa: CASSLGILAGETQYF
d_call: NA; v_call: TRBV25-1; j_call: TRBJ2-7; clone_size: many; cdr3_nt: TGTGCCAGCAGTGGAGGGGACCGGGACCCCGGCGGGTACGAGCAGTACTTC; cdr3_aa: CASSGGDRDPGGYEQYF
d_call: NA; v_call: TRBV15; j_call: TRBJ2-1; clone_size: many; cdr3_nt: TGTGCCACCAGGGAGGGAAGATACAATGAGCAGTTCTTC; cdr3_aa: CATREGRYNEQFF
d_call: NA; v_call: TRBV27; j_call: TRBJ2-1; clone_size: many; cdr3_nt: TGTGCCAGCAGAGGGACTGAGTACAATGAGCAGTTCTTC; cdr3_aa: CASRGTEYNEQFF
d_call: TRBD1; v_call: TRBV7-7; j_call: TRBJ2-3; clone_size: many; cdr3_nt: TGTGCCAGCAGCGCCCGGGACAGGGACACAGATACGCAGTATTTT; cdr3_aa: CASSARDRDTDTQYF
d_call: TRBD2; v_call: TRBV20-1; j_call: TRBJ2-3; clone_size: NA; cdr3_nt: TGCAGTGCAGGACTAGCGGGATATGGAGATACGCAGTATTTT; cdr3_aa: CSAGLAGYGDTQYF
d_call: NA; v_call: TRBV9; j_call: TRBJ1-3; clone_size: many; cdr3_nt: TGTGCCAGCAGCGTATACAGTTCCTCTGGAAACACCATATATTTT; cdr3_aa: CASSVYSSSGNTIYF
d_call: TRBD2; v_call: TRBV7-6; j_call: TRBJ2-1; clone_size: NA; cdr3_nt: TGTGCCAGCAGCTTAGAAGGCGGCGGGAGGGCGCAGTTCTTC; cdr3_aa: CASSLEGGGRAQFF
d_call: NA; v_call: TRBV6-5; j_call: TRBJ2-5; clone_size: many; cdr3_nt: TGTGCCAGCACGCACGACAGGACCCAGTACTTC; cdr3_aa: CASTHDRTQYF
d_call: TRBD1; v_call: TRBV29-1; j_call: TRBJ2-1; clone_size: NA; cdr3_nt: TGCAGCGTTGAAAACAGGGGGAGTGAGCAGTTCTTC; cdr3_aa: CSVENRGSEQFF
d_call: TRBD2; v_call: TRBV2; j_call: TRBJ2-1; clone_size: NA; cdr3_nt: TGTGCCAGCAGTGACACCGGGACTAGCCCCTACAATGAGCAGTTCTTC; cdr3_aa: CASSDTGTSPYNEQFF
d_call: TRBD2; v_call: TRBV7-9; j_call: TRBJ2-3; clone_size: many; cdr3_nt: TGTGCCAGCAGCTCCGGGACTAGCGGGAGGGCCAGGACAGATACGCAGTATTTT; cdr3_aa: CASSSGTSGRARTDTQYF
d_call: NA; v_call: TRBV12-3/TRBV12-4; j_call: TRBJ2-2; clone_size: many; cdr3_nt: TGTGCCAGCAGTAAGGGTCCTAATCTCAACACCGGGGAGCTGTTTTTT; cdr3_aa: CASSKGPNLNTGELFF
d_call: TRBD2; v_call: TRBV4-3; j_call: TRBJ2-2; clone_size: many; cdr3_nt: TGCGCCAGCAGCCAAGATCTACGAAAGGGAGGGCTTCGAAACACCGGGGAGCTGTTTTTT; cdr3_aa: CASSQDLRKGGLRNTGELFF
d_call: NA; v_call: TRBV29-1; j_call: TRBJ2-5; clone_size: many; cdr3_nt: TGCAGCGTCCTACAGGGCCAAGAGACCCAGTACTTC; cdr3_aa: CSVLQGQETQYF
d_call: NA; v_call: TRBV19; j_call: TRBJ2-4; clone_size: many; cdr3_nt: TGTGCCAGTAGTATTTCCGGGTTCGGATTCGGGGCCAAAAACATTCAGTACTTC; cdr3_aa: CASSISGFGFGAKNIQYF
d_call: TRBD2; v_call: TRBV20-1; j_call: TRBJ2-5; clone_size: NA; cdr3_nt: TGCAGTGCTAGATCCCCTAGCGGGAGATGGCAAGAGACCCAGTACTTC; cdr3_aa: CSARSPSGRWQETQYF
d_call: NA; v_call: TRBV4-2; j_call: TRBJ1-1; clone_size: many; cdr3_nt: TGTGCCAGCAGCATTACAGGGAAAACTGAAGCTTTCTTT; cdr3_aa: CASSITGKTEAFF
d_call: TRBD1; v_call: TRBV10-3; j_call: TRBJ2-1; clone_size: many; cdr3_nt: TGTGCCATCAGTGACGGGACAGGCACAAACAATGAGCAGTTCTTC; cdr3_aa: CAISDGTGTNNEQFF
d_call: TRBD2; v_call: TRBV6-2/TRBV6-3; j_call: TRBJ2-5; clone_size: many; cdr3_nt: TGTGCCAGCGACTGGGGGGGGGAGACCCAGTACTTC; cdr3_aa: CASDWGGETQYF
d_call: NA; v_call: TRBV20-1; j_call: TRBJ2-7; clone_size: few; cdr3_nt: TGCAGTGCTCCTGACTACAACGAGCAGTACTTC; cdr3_aa: CSAPDYNEQYF
d_call: NA; v_call: TRBV29-1; j_call: TRBJ2-3; clone_size: many; cdr3_nt: TGCAGCCTTACCCCCCGGGGAGATACGCAGTATTTT; cdr3_aa: CSLTPRGDTQYF
d_call: NA; v_call: TRBV27; j_call: TRBJ2-1; clone_size: many; cdr3_nt: TGTGCCAGCAGTTTATCGAGGGGTCTGTGGGAGCAGTTCTTC; cdr3_aa: CASSLSRGLWEQFF
d_call: NA; v_call: TRBV29-1; j_call: TRBJ2-2; clone_size: many; cdr3_nt: TGCAGCGTTGATTTCACCGGGGAGCTGTTTTTT; cdr3_aa: CSVDFTGELFF
d_call: TRBD2; v_call: TRBV12-3/TRBV12-4; j_call: TRBJ2-5; clone_size: few; cdr3_nt: TGTGCCAGCAGTTTAGCAATAACTAGCGCAGAAGAGACCCAGTACTTC; cdr3_aa: CASSLAITSAEETQYF
d_call: NA; v_call: TRBV4-1; j_call: TRBJ2-7; clone_size: many; cdr3_nt: TGCGCCAGCAGCCAAAGTTTTAGGGAGGACTACGCCTACGAGCAGTACTTC; cdr3_aa: CASSQSFREDYAYEQYF
d_call: NA; v_call: TRBV15; j_call: TRBJ1-5; clone_size: many; cdr3_nt: TGTGCCACCAGCAGAGCCCAGGGGACGAATCAGCCCCAGCATTTT; cdr3_aa: CATSRAQGTNQPQHF
d_call: TRBD2; v_call: TRBV20-1; j_call: TRBJ2-7; clone_size: many; cdr3_nt: TGCAGCGCCTGCCAGGCGGGAGGGGATTCCTACGAGCAGTACTTC; cdr3_aa: CSACQAGGDSYEQYF
d_call: NA; v_call: TRBV12-3/TRBV12-4; j_call: TRBJ2-3; clone_size: many; cdr3_nt: TGTGCCAGCAGTTTATTAACATCCGGCACAGATACGCAGTATTTT; cdr3_aa: CASSLLTSGTDTQYF
d_call: NA; v_call: TRBV3-1; j_call: TRBJ2-2; clone_size: many; cdr3_nt: TGTGCCAGCAGCCAAGATCCAGGGGCCCTCACCGGGGAGCTGTTTTTT; cdr3_aa: CASSQDPGALTGELFF